The 9 T cell receptor beta chains presented below share a single source sample, sequenced in a study of OX40 agonist ivuxolimab in advanced cancers. Using immunoSEQ multiplex PCR, the repertoire was profiled, and TCRdb retains in-frame clones only, with some absent. The sample holds 50,000 to 70,000 clones, around nine tenths seen once. The sample here was CD4+ or CD8+ T cells sorted from blood, taken in a trial of the OX40 agonist ivuxolimab. All receptors come from an adult with an advanced solid tumor such as melanoma, head and neck, liver or kidney cancer.

J is TRBJ2-7 and V is TRBV28; possibly TRBD2 for D (7 bases). The germline V gene has CDR1 MDHEN and CDR2 SYDVKM. V was cut by 6 bases and J by 0 bases, with 12 bases left in between. The CDR3 loop spans 14 amino acids. CDR3 coding DNA: TGTGCCAGCAGAGGGGGGGACCGCTCCTACGAGCAGTACTTC. It encodes CASRGGDRSYEQYF.

The rearrangement links TRBV7-8 to TRBJ2-7; TRBD1 matches at 7 bases. V lost 4 bases, J lost 7 bases, and 4 bases stayed unmatched. Germline loops: CDR1 SGHVS, CDR2 FQNEAQ. The CDR3 spans 12 residues. The CDR3 region is CASSSGTEEQYF. The CDR3 nucleotides read TGTGCCAGCAGCTCCGGGACAGAAGAGCAGTACTTC.

This clone is a singleton in its sample. This chain links TRBV18 with TRBJ2-3; D remains unclear. V dropped 2 bases and J dropped 6 bases, with 9 bases sitting between them. From germline, CDR1 is KGHSH and CDR2 LQKENI. The CDR3 extends over 13 amino acids. DNA of the CDR3: TGTGCCAGCTCACCAGGAGATTCGGATACGCAGTATTTT. Translated: CASSPGDSDTQYF.

The rearrangement uses TRBV12-5 and TRBJ1-4, with 8 bases identical to TRBD1. The CDR3 sequence is 14 residues long. Germline lookup yields CDR1 LGHNT and CDR2 FRNRAP. Unmatched junction bases numbered 6, after V lost 6 bases and J lost 6 bases. CDR3 nucleotides: TGTGCTAGTGGCCCGGGGACAGGTGATGAAAAACTGTTTTTT. It translates to CASGPGTGDEKLFF.

V usage is TRBV7-6 and J usage is TRBJ2-1; 7 bases are a match to TRBD1. CDR1 and CDR2 (germline): SGHVS, FNYEAQ. V shed 4 bases, J shed 3 bases, and the junction held 6 bases outside the gene matches. The CDR3 covers 15 residues. The CDR3 reads CASSSGTVDYNEQFF. The CDR3 coding sequence is TGTGCCAGCAGCTCTGGGACAGTAGACTACAATGAGCAGTTCTTC.

The rearrangement joins TRBV6-5 to TRBJ1-5, with no clear D. The germline V and J ends were trimmed by 0 bases and 7 bases, with 7 bases remaining between them. Looked up from germline, CDR1 is MNHEY and CDR2 is SVGAGI. CDR3 size: 13 residues. CDR3 nucleotide sequence: TGTGCCAGCAGTTACTCCCGTTACCAGCCCCAGCATTTT. Its translation: CASSYSRYQPQHF.

The chain combines TRBV27 with TRBJ1-1; tentatively, D is TRBD1 (5 bases). There are 14 residues in the CDR3. Deletions cut 5 bases from V and 5 bases from J, with 15 bases between. Germline lookup yields CDR1 MNHEY and CDR2 SMNVEV (reference sequence). CDR3 sequence reads: CASSLGQGGTEAFF. The DNA of the CDR3 is TGTGCCAGCAGTCTCGGTCAGGGAGGGACTGAAGCTTTCTTT.

J is TRBJ2-2 and V is TRBV19; D is possibly TRBD1 or TRBD2 (6 bases each). V was cut by 2 bases and J by 4 bases, with 14 bases left in between. The CDR3 has 16 residues. Germline V CDR1 and CDR2: LNHDA, SQIVND (reference sequence). The CDR3, as DNA: TGTGCCAGTAGTATAATGTCGGGGGCAGGCACCGGGGAGCTGTTTTTT. Translating gives CASSIMSGAGTGELFF.

V is TRBV5-1 and J is TRBJ1-4; 10 bases line up with TRBD1. Germline lookup yields CDR1 SGHRS and CDR2 YFSETQ. CDR3 length: 14 residues. V was clipped by 5 bases and J by 8 bases; unmatched bases: 6. The CDR3 DNA sequence: TGCGCCAGCAGTTCCGGGACAGGGGAAGAAAAACTGTTTTTT. Its translation is CASSSGTGEEKLFF. Drawing the rest from reference TRBV5-1 and TRBJ1-4, the complete variable domain is KAGVTQTPRYLIKTRGQQVTLSCSPISGHRSVSWYQQTPGQGLQFLFEYFSETQRNKGNFPGRFSGRQFSNSRSEMNVSTLELGDSALYLCASSSGTGEEKLFFGSGTQLSVL.